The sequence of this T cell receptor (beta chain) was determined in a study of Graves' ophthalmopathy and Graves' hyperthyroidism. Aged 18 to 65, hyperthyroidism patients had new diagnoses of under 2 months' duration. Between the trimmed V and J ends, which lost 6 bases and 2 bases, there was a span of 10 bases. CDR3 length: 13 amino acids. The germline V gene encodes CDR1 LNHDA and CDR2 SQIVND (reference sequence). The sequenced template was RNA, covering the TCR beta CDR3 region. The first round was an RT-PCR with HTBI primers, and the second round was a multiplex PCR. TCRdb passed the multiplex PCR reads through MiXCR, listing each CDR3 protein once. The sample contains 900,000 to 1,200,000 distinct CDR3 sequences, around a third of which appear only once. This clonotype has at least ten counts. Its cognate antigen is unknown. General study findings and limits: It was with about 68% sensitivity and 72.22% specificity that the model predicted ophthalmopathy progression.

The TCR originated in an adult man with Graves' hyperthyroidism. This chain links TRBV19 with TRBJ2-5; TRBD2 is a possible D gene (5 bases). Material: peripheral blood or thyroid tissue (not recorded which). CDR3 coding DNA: TGTGCCAGTAGAATCCGGGGACAAGAGACCCAGTACTTC. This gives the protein CASRIRGQETQYF.